A single sample gave rise to the 6 T cell receptor beta chains below, sequenced in a study of T cell responses to AZD1222 COVID-19 vaccine. This table comes from immunoSEQ multiplex PCR, and its TCRdb copy is limited to in-frame clones, with some not included. This table holds 150,000 to 200,000 clones, roughly 92% found once. Sequenced material: peripheral blood, taken 28 days after the second AZD1222 dose. The receptors were sampled from an adult who received the AZD1222 COVID-19 vaccine.

This chain links TRBV28 with TRBJ1-5; D unresolved. The CDR3 runs to 14 residues. Germline V gene data show CDR1 as MDHEN and CDR2 as SYDVKM. V lost 3 bases, J lost 9 bases, and 15 bases lay in between. CDR3 in amino acids: CASSLYGPAGPQHF. CDR3 bases: TGTGCCAGCAGTTTGTATGGGCCGGCGGGGCCCCAGCATTTT.

V usage is TRBV4-1 and J usage is TRBJ2-7; 9 bases map to TRBD2. Germline CDR1 is MGHRA and CDR2 is YSYEKL. With V trimmed by 5 bases and J by 4 bases, 12 bases remained unmatched. This CDR3 contains 16 residues. CDR3 DNA sequence: TGCGCCAGCAGCGCCGGAAGACTAGCGGCTATTTACGAGCAGTACTTC. Amino acid sequence: CASSAGRLAAIYEQYF.

This clone was counted once. V gene TRBV3-1 (or the pseudogene TRBV3-2) combines with J gene TRBJ2-3, with 8 bases matching TRBD2. CDR1 and CDR2 (germline): LGHDT, YNNKEL (reference sequence). With 1 base clipped from V and 4 bases from J, the junction kept 7 bases outside the gene matches. The CDR3 has 16 residues. CDR3 loop: CASSQGREGRADTQYF. The CDR3 nucleotides are TGTGCCAGCAGCCAAGGACGGGAGGGCCGGGCAGATACGCAGTATTTT.

The chain recombines TRBV9 with TRBJ2-1, with TRBD2 matching over 9 bases. The CDR3 covers 16 residues. The V gene end was trimmed by 1 base and the J gene end by 7 bases; junction bases not matched to a gene: 9. Germline assignment: CDR1 SGDLS and CDR2 YYNGEE. CDR3 coding DNA: TGTGCCAGCAGCGTAAGGCTAGCGGGAAATGTTAATGAGCAGTTCTTC. Its translation is CASSVRLAGNVNEQFF. The full variable domain, its missing parts supplied by reference TRBV9 and TRBJ2-1, is DSGVTQTPKHLITATGQRVTLRCSPRSGDLSVYWYQQSLDQGLQFLIQYYNGEERAKGNILERFSAQQFPDLHSELNLSSLELGDSALYFCASSVRLAGNVNEQFFGPGTRLTVL.

The V gene is TRBV3-1 (or the pseudogene TRBV3-2), the J gene TRBJ2-5, with 11 nucleotides matching TRBD1. The J segment lost 5 bases and the V segment lost 5 bases, leaving 7 bases of the junction unmatched. CDR1 is LGHDT, CDR2 YNNKEL, per germline (reference sequence). The CDR3 spans 15 residues. CDR3 DNA: TGTGCCAGCAGCGCCGCGGGGACAGGGGGGGAGACCCAGTACTTC. It specifies CASSAAGTGGETQYF.

J is TRBJ2-4 and V is TRBV7-9; D might be TRBD2 (5 bases). Germline V gene data show CDR1 as SEHNR and CDR2 as FQNEAQ (reference sequence). The V gene lost 1 base and the J gene lost 4 bases, with 11 bases spanning the gap. The CDR3 totals 15 residues. The CDR3 nucleotides are TGTGCCAGCAGCTTAGACGTGGGAGCAAAAAACATTCAGTACTTC. This gives the protein CASSLDVGAKNIQYF.